This entry lists 23 T cell receptor beta chains sequenced from one sample in a study of blood T cell repertoires in COVID-19. Clones were read by immunoSEQ multiplex PCR, and TCRdb kept only the in-frame ones, dropping some. The repertoire holds about 170,000 clones, around 81% seen once, with around 8.9% in the top ten. Sequenced sample: peripheral blood. These receptors all come from a woman older than 75 with COVID-19, enrolled during active disease.

V is TRBV6-5 and J is TRBJ2-1; TRBD2 agrees at 12 bases. Germline V gene data show CDR1 as MNHEY and CDR2 as SVGAGI. With 4 bases clipped from V and 7 bases from J, the junction kept 8 bases outside the gene matches. This CDR3 region has 16 residues. This CDR3 reads CASSFRLAGAGNEQFF. The CDR3 nucleotides are TGTGCCAGCAGTTTTCGACTAGCGGGGGCCGGTAATGAGCAGTTCTTC.

This chain links TRBV5-5 with TRBJ1-2; tentative D call: TRBD1 (6 bases). CDR1 is SGHKS, CDR2 YYEKEE, per germline (reference sequence). CDR3 size: 15 residues. The V end lost 5 bases, the J end lost 0 bases, and 14 bases lay between the germline ends. The CDR3 protein is CASRRQATANYGYTF. The CDR3 DNA reads as TGTGCCAGCAGGCGACAGGCTACAGCTAACTATGGCTACACCTTC.

A note on this clone: This same CDR3 is encoded by further DNA sequences in the sample. This chain uses TRBV29-1 with TRBJ1-1, with D uncertain. This CDR3 contains 12 residues. Deletions cut 4 bases from V and 1 base from J, with 7 bases between. In germline, CDR1 is SQVTM, CDR2 ANQGSEA. CDR3 amino acids: CSVGGGNTEAFF. The CDR3 nucleotides read TGCAGCGTTGGGGGAGGGAACACTGAAGCTTTCTTT. Full variable domain (outside the CDR3, taken from reference TRBV29-1 and TRBJ1-1): SAVISQKPSRDICQRGTSLTIQCQVDSQVTMMFWYRQQPGQSLTLIATANQGSEATYESGFVIDKFPISRPNLTFSTLTVSNMSPEDSSIYLCSVGGGNTEAFFGQGTRLTVV.

The V gene is TRBV9, the J gene TRBJ2-5, with TRBD1 matching 8 bases. V was clipped by 0 bases and J by 5 bases; unmatched bases: 9. This CDR3 is 16 amino acids long. CDR1 and CDR2 (germline): SGDLS, YYNGEE. CDR3 nucleotide sequence: TGTGCCAGCAGCGTAGGTGGAAAGACAGGGGTGGAGACCCAGTACTTC. Encoded protein: CASSVGGKTGVETQYF.

The chain has TRBV6-5 and TRBJ1-2; D is unclear. Trimming left V 6 bases short and J 5 bases short, with 4 bases between. The CDR3 runs to 10 residues. Germline loops: CDR1 MNHEY, CDR2 SVGAGI. This CDR3 reads CASRLYGYTF. The CDR3 region has the DNA TGTGCCAGCAGACTTTATGGCTACACCTTC.

This chain uses TRBV3-1 (or the pseudogene TRBV3-2) with TRBJ2-2; 9 bases match TRBD2. The J segment lost 0 bases and the V segment lost 4 bases, leaving 15 bases of the junction unmatched. The CDR3 spans 20 residues. Germline V gene lookup returns CDR1 LGHDT and CDR2 YNNKEL (reference sequence). DNA for the CDR3: TGTGCCAGCAGCCTACAACGACATAAAGCGGGGGGCTCGAACACCGGGGAGCTGTTTTTT. Protein product: CASSLQRHKAGGSNTGELFF.

This clone was recorded a few times. The genes are TRBV7-8 and TRBJ2-2; D may be TRBD1 (6 bases). Germline loops: CDR1 SGHVS, CDR2 FQNEAQ. Trimming took 5 bases from V and 4 from J, leaving 14 bases between them. The CDR3 extends over 15 amino acids. Here the CDR3 reads CASSPYRVGTGELFF. The CDR3 DNA is TGTGCCAGCAGCCCATACAGGGTTGGCACCGGGGAGCTGTTTTTT.

The chain couples TRBV21-1 to TRBJ2-2; the table calls TRBD1, which could not be checked here. TRBV21-1 is assigned pseudogene status. The CDR3 has 16 amino acids. The CDR3 sequence is CASSKGGTGGSGELFF. The CDR3 nucleotides are TGTGCCAGCAGCAAGGGCGGGACAGGGGGTTCCGGGGAGCTGTTTTTT.

The chain joins TRBV7-3 to TRBJ1-2; 10 positions match TRBD1. Germline V CDR1 and CDR2: SGHTA, FQGTGA. Trimming cost V 5 bases and J 8 bases; bases outside gene matches: 5. The CDR3 sequence is 13 residues long. The CDR3 DNA reads as TGTGCCAGCAGCCGAGGACAGGGGGAGGGCTACACCTTC. It translates to CASSRGQGEGYTF.

V is TRBV2 and J is TRBJ1-5, with D unresolved. This CDR3 is 14 amino acids long. Looked up from germline, CDR1 is SNHLY and CDR2 is FYNNEI. V was pared by 4 bases and J by 0 bases, with 7 bases between. The CDR3 region is CASSAMSSNQPQHF. In nucleotides, the CDR3 is TGTGCCAGCAGTGCGATGAGTAGCAATCAGCCCCAGCATTTT.

V usage is TRBV5-1 and J usage is TRBJ1-2, with a weak D call TRBD1 (6 bases). This CDR3 spans 12 amino acids. CDR1 is SGHRS and CDR2 is YFSETQ in the germline V gene. V was pared by 4 bases and J by 12 bases, with 16 bases between. The CDR3 loop is CASSEPQGPNTF. CDR3 in DNA: TGCGCCAGCAGCGAACCCCAGGGGCCTAACACCTTC.

The chain links TRBV28 to TRBJ1-2, with D unclear. Trimming shortened V by 2 bases and J by 4 bases, and 11 bases separated the two germline ends. CDR1 and CDR2 (germline): MDHEN, SYDVKM. CDR3 length: 14 amino acids. CDR3 region: CASSLPQNSYGYTF. The CDR3 nucleotides read TGTGCCAGCAGTTTACCACAGAACTCCTATGGCTACACCTTC.

There are a few counts of this clone. V gene TRBV21-1 combines with J gene TRBJ1-1; the table's D call, TRBD1, was not checked against the DNA. TRBV21-1 is classified as a pseudogene. The CDR3 contains 16 residues. CDR3 DNA: TGTGCCAGCAGTCATCCGGGACAGCTTTTGAACACTGAAGCTTTCTTT. Amino acids: CASSHPGQLLNTEAFF.

This clone was observed a few times. The DNA of the CDR3 is TGTGCCAGCAAGGGGGGGGAGGACACTGAAGCTTTCTTT. Its translation: CASKGGEDTEAFF. This sequence joins TRBV2 and TRBJ1-1; possibly TRBD1 for D (6 bases). The CDR3 sequence is 13 residues long. With 7 bases removed from V and 3 bases from J, the gap between germline ends came to 12 bases. CDR1 SNHLY and CDR2 FYNNEI come from the germline V gene.

The chain links TRBV11-2 to TRBJ1-1; unclear D gene. The CDR3 has 15 residues. CDR1 is SGHAT and CDR2 is FQNNGV in the germline V gene. The germline V and J ends were trimmed by 5 bases and 7 bases, with 20 bases remaining between them. CDR3 protein: CASSESRSQVGEAFF. The CDR3 DNA is TGTGCCAGCAGCGAATCCCGGTCTCAAGTCGGTGAAGCTTTCTTT.

The rearrangement uses TRBV20-1 and TRBJ1-2, with TRBD1 identical over 9 bases. V lost 3 bases to trimming and J lost 2 bases; unmatched junction nucleotides: 7. The germline V gene encodes CDR1 DFQATT and CDR2 SNEGSKA (reference sequence). The length of the CDR3 is 15 residues. The CDR3 sequence: CSASPTGTGNYGYTF. CDR3 nucleotides: TGCAGTGCTAGTCCGACAGGGACAGGGAACTATGGCTACACCTTC.

The CDR3 DNA is TGTGCCAGTAGGTACAGGGGGCTTACTGAAGCTTTCTTT. As protein: CASRYRGLTEAFF. The chain links TRBV19 to TRBJ1-1; 9 bases align to TRBD1. Per germline, CDR1 LNHDA and CDR2 SQIVND (reference sequence). The CDR3 covers 13 residues. Germline trimming cut 6 bases from V and 5 bases from J; bases unmatched to any gene: 4. Based on the CDR3 plus reference TRBV19 and TRBJ1-1, the full variable domain is DGGITQSPKYLFRKEGQNVTLSCEQNLNHDAMYWYRQDPGQGLRLIYYSQIVNDFQKGDIAEGYSVSREKKESFPLTVTSAQKNPTAFYLCASRYRGLTEAFFGQGTRLTVV.

This clone occurred once. This chain links TRBV7-9 with TRBJ1-4; D uncertain. The germline V gene has CDR1 SEHNR and CDR2 FQNEAQ (reference sequence). The germline V and J ends were trimmed by 1 base and 7 bases, with 4 bases remaining between them. The CDR3 runs to 12 residues. DNA of the CDR3: TGTGCCAGCAGCTTAGTGAGTGAAAAACTGTTTTTT. Amino acids: CASSLVSEKLFF.

The CDR3 nucleotides read TGCGCCAGCAGCCCGGGACTAGTCAGGGAGACCCAGTACTTC. This gives the protein CASSPGLVRETQYF. This chain joins TRBV5-1 and TRBJ2-5; 8 bases align to TRBD2. From germline, CDR1 is SGHRS and CDR2 YFSETQ. The J segment lost 5 bases and the V segment lost 4 bases, leaving 7 bases of the junction unmatched. This CDR3 has 14 amino acids.

This chain joins TRBV28 and TRBJ2-2; a possible D gene is TRBD1 (6 bases). The CDR3 contains 16 residues. Trimming took 5 bases from V and 1 from J, leaving 14 bases between them. Germline V gene lookup returns CDR1 MDHEN and CDR2 SYDVKM. DNA of the CDR3: TGTGCCAGCAGTATTGAACAGGGACGGAACACCGGGGAGCTGTTTTTT. Protein product: CASSIEQGRNTGELFF.

The chain employs TRBV6-5 and TRBJ2-2, with D unclear. The CDR3 is 12 amino acids. Trimming cost V 7 bases and J 1 base, with 4 bases left between them. From germline, CDR1 is MNHEY and CDR2 SVGAGI. In DNA, the CDR3 is TGTGCCAGCATCAGGAACACCGGGGAGCTGTTTTTT. Translating it yields CASIRNTGELFF.

The V and J genes are TRBV3-1 (or the pseudogene TRBV3-2) and TRBJ2-7; maybe TRBD2 (6 bases). The CDR3 totals 15 residues. Between the trimmed V and J ends, which lost 8 bases and 0 bases, there was a span of 17 bases. From germline, CDR1 is LGHDT and CDR2 YNNKEL (reference sequence). CDR3 nucleotides: TGTGCCAGCGAGAGGGGTAGCGGCGGCTCCTACGAGCAGTACTTC. Translating gives CASERGSGGSYEQYF.

The chain recombines TRBV5-4 with TRBJ2-5, with D tentatively TRBD2 (5 bases). Germline V gene sequence: CDR1 SGHNT, CDR2 YYREEE (reference sequence). Trimming stripped 2 bases from V and 5 bases from J, with 13 bases between. This CDR3 is 14 amino acids long. The CDR3 coding sequence is TGTGCCAGCAGCTTAGTCGGGGAGCGGGAGACCCAGTACTTC. This sequence encodes CASSLVGERETQYF. The variable domain in full, with the rest retrieved from reference TRBV5-4 and TRBJ2-5, is ETGVTQSPTHLIKTRGQQVTLRCSSQSGHNTVSWYQQALGQGPQFIFQYYREEENGRGNFPPRFSGLQFPNYSSELNVNALELDDSALYLCASSLVGERETQYFGPGTRLLVL.